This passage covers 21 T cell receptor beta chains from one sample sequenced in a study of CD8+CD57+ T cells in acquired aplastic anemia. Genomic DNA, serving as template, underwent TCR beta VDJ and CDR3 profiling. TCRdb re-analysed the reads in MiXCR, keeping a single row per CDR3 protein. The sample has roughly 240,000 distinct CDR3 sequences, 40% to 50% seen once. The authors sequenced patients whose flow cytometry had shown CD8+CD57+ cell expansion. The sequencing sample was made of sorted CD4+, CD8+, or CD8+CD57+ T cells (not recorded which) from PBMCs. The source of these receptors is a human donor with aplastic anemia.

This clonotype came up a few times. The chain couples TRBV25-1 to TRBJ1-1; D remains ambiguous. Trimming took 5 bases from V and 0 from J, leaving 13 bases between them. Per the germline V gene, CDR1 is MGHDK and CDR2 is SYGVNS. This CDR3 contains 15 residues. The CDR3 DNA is TGTGCCAGCAGTCGCGTTATAGGCGTGAACACTGAAGCTTTCTTT. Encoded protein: CASSRVIGVNTEAFF.

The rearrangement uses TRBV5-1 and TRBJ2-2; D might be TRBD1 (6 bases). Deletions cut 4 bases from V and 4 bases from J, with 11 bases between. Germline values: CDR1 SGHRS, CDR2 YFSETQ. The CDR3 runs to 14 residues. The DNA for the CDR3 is TGCGCCAGCAGCCCGGACAGCTCCACCGGGGAGCTGTTTTTT. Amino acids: CASSPDSSTGELFF.

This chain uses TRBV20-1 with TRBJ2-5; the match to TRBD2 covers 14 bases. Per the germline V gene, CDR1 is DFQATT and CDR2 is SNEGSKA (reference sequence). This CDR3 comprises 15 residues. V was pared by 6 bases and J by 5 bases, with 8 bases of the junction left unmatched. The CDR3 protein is CSATGTSGSTETQYF. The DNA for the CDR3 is TGCAGTGCCACAGGGACTAGCGGGAGTACGGAGACCCAGTACTTC.

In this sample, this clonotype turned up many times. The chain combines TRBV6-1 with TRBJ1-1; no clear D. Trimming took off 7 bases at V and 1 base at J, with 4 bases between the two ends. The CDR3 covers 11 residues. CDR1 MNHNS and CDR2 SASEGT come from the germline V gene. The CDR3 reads CASNRNTEAFF. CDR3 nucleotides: TGTGCCAGCAATAGGAACACTGAAGCTTTCTTT.

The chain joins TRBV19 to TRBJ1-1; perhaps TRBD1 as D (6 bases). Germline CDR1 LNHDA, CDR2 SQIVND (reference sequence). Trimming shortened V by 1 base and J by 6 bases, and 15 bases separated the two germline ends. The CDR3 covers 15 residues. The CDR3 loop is CASSIVGAGASEAFF. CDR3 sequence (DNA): TGTGCCAGTAGTATAGTCGGGGCAGGGGCGTCTGAAGCTTTCTTT.

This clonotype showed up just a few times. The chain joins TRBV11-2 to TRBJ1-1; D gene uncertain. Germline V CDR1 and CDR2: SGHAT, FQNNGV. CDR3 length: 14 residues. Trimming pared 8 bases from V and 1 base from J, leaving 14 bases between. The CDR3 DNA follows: TGTGCCAGCGGATTGAGATTCGGGAACACTGAAGCTTTCTTT. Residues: CASGLRFGNTEAFF.

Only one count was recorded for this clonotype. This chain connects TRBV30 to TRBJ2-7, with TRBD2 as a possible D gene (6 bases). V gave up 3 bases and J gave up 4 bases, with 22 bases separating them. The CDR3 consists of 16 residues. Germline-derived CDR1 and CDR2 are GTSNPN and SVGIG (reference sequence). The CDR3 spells CAWRPTAGQIRYEQYF. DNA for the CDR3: TGTGCCTGGAGACCTACGGCGGGGCAGATACGTTACGAGCAGTACTTC.

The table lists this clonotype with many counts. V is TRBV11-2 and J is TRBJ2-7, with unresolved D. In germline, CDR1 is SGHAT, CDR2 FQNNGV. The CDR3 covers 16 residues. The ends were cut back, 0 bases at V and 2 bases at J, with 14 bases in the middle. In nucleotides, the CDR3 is TGTGCCAGCAGCTTAGAATTCCCCGTCCGGGCCTACGAGCAGTACTTC. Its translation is CASSLEFPVRAYEQYF.

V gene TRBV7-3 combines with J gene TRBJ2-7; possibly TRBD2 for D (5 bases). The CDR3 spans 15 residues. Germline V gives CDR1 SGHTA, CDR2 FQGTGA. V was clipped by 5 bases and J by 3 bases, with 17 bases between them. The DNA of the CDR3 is TGTGCCAGCAGCCTCGGACGGGATTTAAACTACGAGCAGTACTTC. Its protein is CASSLGRDLNYEQYF.

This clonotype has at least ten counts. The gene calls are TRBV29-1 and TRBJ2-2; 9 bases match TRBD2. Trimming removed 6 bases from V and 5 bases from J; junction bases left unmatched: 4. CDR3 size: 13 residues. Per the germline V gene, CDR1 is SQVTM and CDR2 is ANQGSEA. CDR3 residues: CSVLAGKTGELFF. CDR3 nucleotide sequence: TGCAGCGTCCTAGCGGGAAAAACCGGGGAGCTGTTTTTT.

The CDR3 sequence is CATRQTYEQYF. DNA for the CDR3: TGTGCCACCCGACAGACCTACGAGCAGTACTTC. J is TRBJ2-7 and V is TRBV7-9; D is perhaps TRBD1 (5 bases). V lost 10 bases, J lost 2 bases, and 9 bases lay in between. This CDR3 comprises 11 residues. Germline V gives CDR1 SEHNR, CDR2 FQNEAQ (reference sequence).

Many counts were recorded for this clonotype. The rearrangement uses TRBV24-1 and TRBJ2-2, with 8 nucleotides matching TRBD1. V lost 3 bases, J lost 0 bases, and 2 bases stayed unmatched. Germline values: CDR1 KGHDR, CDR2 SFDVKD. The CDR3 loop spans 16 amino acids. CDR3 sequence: CATSDLGQANTGELFF. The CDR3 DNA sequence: TGTGCCACCAGTGATCTGGGACAGGCGAACACCGGGGAGCTGTTTTTT.

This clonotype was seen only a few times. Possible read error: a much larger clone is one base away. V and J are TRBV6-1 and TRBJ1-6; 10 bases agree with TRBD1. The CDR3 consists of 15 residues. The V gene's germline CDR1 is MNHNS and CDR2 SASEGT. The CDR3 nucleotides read TGTGCCATCAGTGAACGACAGGGGGCCCCTTCACCCCTCCACTTT. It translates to CAISERQGAPSPLHF.

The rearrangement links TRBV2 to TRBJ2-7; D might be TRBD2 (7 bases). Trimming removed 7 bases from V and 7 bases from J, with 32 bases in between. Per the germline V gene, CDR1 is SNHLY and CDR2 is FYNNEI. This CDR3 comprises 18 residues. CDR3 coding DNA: TGTGCCAGCATTCTGGTCGGGGGGCACGGCGTAACCGGCGATGAGCAGTACTTC. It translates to CASILVGGHGVTGDEQYF.

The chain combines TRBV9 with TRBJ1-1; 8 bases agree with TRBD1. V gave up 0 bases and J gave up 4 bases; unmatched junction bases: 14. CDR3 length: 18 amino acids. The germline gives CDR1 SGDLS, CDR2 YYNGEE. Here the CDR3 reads CASSVEGAGGVRGTEAFF. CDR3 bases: TGTGCCAGCAGCGTAGAGGGGGCAGGGGGCGTCCGTGGCACTGAAGCTTTCTTT.

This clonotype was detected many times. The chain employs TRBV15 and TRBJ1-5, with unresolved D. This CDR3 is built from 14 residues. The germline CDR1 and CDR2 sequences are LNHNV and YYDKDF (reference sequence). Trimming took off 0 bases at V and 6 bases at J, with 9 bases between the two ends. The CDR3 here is CATSRDSEVQPQHF. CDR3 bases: TGTGCCACCAGCAGAGATTCAGAGGTTCAGCCCCAGCATTTT.

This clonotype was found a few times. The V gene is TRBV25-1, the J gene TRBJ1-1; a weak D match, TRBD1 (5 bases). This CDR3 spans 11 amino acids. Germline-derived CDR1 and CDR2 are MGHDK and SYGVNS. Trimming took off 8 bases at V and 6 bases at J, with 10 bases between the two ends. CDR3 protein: CASAAGPEAFF. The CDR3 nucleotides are TGTGCCAGCGCCGCGGGGCCTGAAGCTTTCTTT.

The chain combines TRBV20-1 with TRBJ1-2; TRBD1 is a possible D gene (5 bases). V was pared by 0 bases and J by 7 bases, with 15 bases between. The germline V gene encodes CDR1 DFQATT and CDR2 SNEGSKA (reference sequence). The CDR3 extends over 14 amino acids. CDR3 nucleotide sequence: TGCAGTGCTAGAGATCTCAGGGCTACGTTTGGCTACACCTTC. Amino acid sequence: CSARDLRATFGYTF.

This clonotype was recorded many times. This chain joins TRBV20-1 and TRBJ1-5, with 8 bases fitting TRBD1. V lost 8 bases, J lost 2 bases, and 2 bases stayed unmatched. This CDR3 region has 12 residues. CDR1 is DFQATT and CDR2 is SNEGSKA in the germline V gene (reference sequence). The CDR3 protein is CSKQGGNQPQHF. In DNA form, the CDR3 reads TGCAGTAAACAGGGGGGCAATCAGCCCCAGCATTTT.

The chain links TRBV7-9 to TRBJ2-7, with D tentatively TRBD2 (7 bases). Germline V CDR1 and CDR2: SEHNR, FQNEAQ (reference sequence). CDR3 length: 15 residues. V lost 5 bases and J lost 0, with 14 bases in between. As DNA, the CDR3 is TGTGCCAGCAGCCAAGAGGGGGGGAGCTCCTACGAGCAGTACTTC. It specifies CASSQEGGSSYEQYF.

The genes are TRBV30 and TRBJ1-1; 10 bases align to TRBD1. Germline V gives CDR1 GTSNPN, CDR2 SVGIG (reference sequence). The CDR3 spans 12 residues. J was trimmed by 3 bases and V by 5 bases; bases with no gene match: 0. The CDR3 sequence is CAWGQGDTEAFF. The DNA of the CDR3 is TGTGCCTGGGGACAGGGGGACACTGAAGCTTTCTTT.